This is a list of T cell receptor beta chains from one sample in a study of human T cells and chemical hapten exposure. TCRdb redid the calling of the RACE reads with MiXCR, one entry per CDR3 protein. The sample includes under 450,000 distinct CDR3 sequences, approximately 5.1% of them seen just once. The starting material was whole blood, obtained in connection with sensitization to the hapten diphenylcyclopropenone (DPC). The receptor set was obtained from a woman aged 45 to 65 with alopecia areata. Some clones in this sample may be carry-over from other donors' samples. The CDR3 runs from the conserved cysteine through the conserved F or W. D genes are given only for firm matches. Rows may omit the clone size; those that give it use once, few, many or a size class.

DNA | CDR3 | J | D | size | V
TGTGCCAGCAGATCTGACAGGGGACAAGAGACCCAGTACTTC | CASRSDRGQETQYF | TRBJ2-5 | TRBD1 | many | TRBV12-3/TRBV12-4
TGTGCCAGCATGGTAGCGGGGGCCACCGGGGAGCTGTTTTTT | CASMVAGATGELFF | TRBJ2-2 | TRBD2 | few | TRBV6-5
TGTGCCAGCAGTTACCGGGACTTTAATGAGCAGTTCTTC | CASSYRDFNEQFF | TRBJ2-1 | NA | few | TRBV7-2
TGCAGTGCTAGAGATCAAAGTGGCCATGGCTACACCTTC | CSARDQSGHGYTF | TRBJ1-2 | NA | many | TRBV20-1
TGTGCCAGCAGCCAGGACCTAAGAGATTCACCCCTCCACTTT | CASSQDLRDSPLHF | TRBJ1-6 | NA | few | TRBV7-8
TGTGCCAGCAGCTTAGTGGGAGACCGGGCCGATACGCAGTATTTT | CASSLVGDRADTQYF | TRBJ2-3 | NA | many | TRBV11-2
TGTGCCAGCAGCAGTCCCCCCCGGGGGCTAACTAATGAAAAACTGTTTTTT | CASSSPPRGLTNEKLFF | TRBJ1-4 | NA | many | TRBV12-3/TRBV12-4
TGTGCCAGCAGCGGCGGAGCTACCGAGGGGGAGACCCAGTACTTC | CASSGGATEGETQYF | TRBJ2-5 | NA | NA | TRBV7-9
TGCAGCTCTGGGGGGGGCGCAGAGACTGAAGCTTTCTTT | CSSGGGAETEAFF | TRBJ1-1 | NA | NA | TRBV29-1
TGTGCCAGCAGCCAAGTCTCCCGGGAGGAGTTTTATACGCAGTATTTT | CASSQVSREEFYTQYF | TRBJ2-3 | TRBD2 | many | TRBV14
TGTGCCAGCAGTCCGATTCACATTCCCGACACCATATATTTT | CASSPIHIPDTIYF | TRBJ1-3 | NA | many | TRBV28
TGTGCCAGCACTCCAGGGGGCGACGAGCAGTACTTC | CASTPGGDEQYF | TRBJ2-7 | TRBD1 | few | TRBV12-3/TRBV12-4
TGTGCCATCAGTGGGACTAGCGAAAAAGAGACCCAGTACTTC | CAISGTSEKETQYF | TRBJ2-5 | TRBD2 | NA | TRBV10-3
TGTGCCAGCAGCTCCCTCCCTCGCGGGACAAAATACAATGAGCAGTTCTTC | CASSSLPRGTKYNEQFF | TRBJ2-1 | NA | NA | TRBV7-9